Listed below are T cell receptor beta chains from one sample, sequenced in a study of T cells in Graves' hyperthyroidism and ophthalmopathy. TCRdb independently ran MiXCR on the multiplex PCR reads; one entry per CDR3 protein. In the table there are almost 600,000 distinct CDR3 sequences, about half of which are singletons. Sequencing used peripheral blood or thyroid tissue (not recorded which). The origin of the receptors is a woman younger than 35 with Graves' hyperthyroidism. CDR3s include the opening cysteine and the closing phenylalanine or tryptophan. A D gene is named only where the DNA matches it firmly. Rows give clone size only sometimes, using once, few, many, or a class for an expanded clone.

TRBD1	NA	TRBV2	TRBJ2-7	CASSRDSGNYEQYF	TGTGCCAGCAGTCGGGACAGTGGTAACTACGAGCAGTACTTC
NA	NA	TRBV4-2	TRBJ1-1	CASSHGDEAFF	TGTGCCAGCAGCCATGGAGACGAAGCTTTCTTT
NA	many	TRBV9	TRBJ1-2	CASSVAVGFYGYTF	TGTGCCAGCAGCGTAGCTGTCGGCTTCTATGGCTACACCTTC
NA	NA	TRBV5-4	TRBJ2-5	CASIRWGTAGVETQYF	TGTGCCAGCATCCGGTGGGGGACAGCGGGAGTAGAGACCCAGTACTTC
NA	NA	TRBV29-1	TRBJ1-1	CIPLPRDFKHRGAFF	TGCATACCACTACCCCGGGACTTCAAACACCGGGGAGCTTTCTTT
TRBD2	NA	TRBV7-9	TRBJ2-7	CASSFGRVHEQYF	TGTGCCAGCAGTTTTGGGAGGGTACACGAGCAGTACTTC
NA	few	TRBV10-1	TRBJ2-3	CASSESDGSTDTQYF	TGCGCCAGCAGTGAGTCTGACGGGAGCACAGATACGCAGTATTTT
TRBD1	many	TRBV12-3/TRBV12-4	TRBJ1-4	CASSPDRGRTNEKLFF	TGTGCCAGCAGCCCGGACAGGGGGCGGACTAATGAAAAACTGTTTTTT
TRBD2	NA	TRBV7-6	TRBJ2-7	CASSLAGLGGEQYF	TGTGCCAGCAGCTTAGCGGGACTAGGGGGCGAGCAGTACTTC
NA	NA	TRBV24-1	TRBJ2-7	CATSDSVGGYYEQYF	TGTGCCACCAGTGATTCCGTGGGGGGTTACTACGAGCAGTACTTC
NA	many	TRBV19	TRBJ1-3	CASLRTASRNTIYF	TGTGCCAGTCTCAGGACCGCTTCGAGAAACACCATATATTTT
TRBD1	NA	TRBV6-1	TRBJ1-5	CASSPPDRERIKRNQPQHF	TGTGCCAGCAGTCCTCCGGACAGGGAAAGGATCAAGCGGAATCAGCCCCAGCATTTT
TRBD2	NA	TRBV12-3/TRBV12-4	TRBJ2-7	CASSFWMAGGPYEQYF	TGTGCCAGCAGTTTCTGGATGGCGGGAGGGCCGTACGAGCAGTACTTC
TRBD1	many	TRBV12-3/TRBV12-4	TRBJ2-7	CASSPGQASYEQYF	TGTGCCAGCAGCCCGGGACAGGCCTCCTACGAGCAGTACTTC
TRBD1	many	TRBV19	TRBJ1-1	CAIGQGAPGTEAFF	TGTGCCATTGGACAGGGGGCGCCTGGCACTGAAGCTTTCTTT
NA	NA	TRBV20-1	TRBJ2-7	CSASFVGGGYEQYF	TGCAGTGCCTCCTTCGTAGGGGGAGGATACGAGCAGTACTTC
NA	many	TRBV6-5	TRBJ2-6	CASTASWAGANVLTF	TGTGCCAGCACAGCGTCCTGGGCTGGGGCCAACGTCCTGACTTTC
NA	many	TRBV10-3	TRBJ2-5	CAISEPDSQETQYF	TGTGCCATCAGTGAGCCCGATTCTCAAGAGACCCAGTACTTC
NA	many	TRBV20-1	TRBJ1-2	CSARDDYGYTF	TGCAGTGCGAGAGATGACTATGGCTACACCTTC
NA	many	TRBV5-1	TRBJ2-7	CASSLITDTSYEQYF	TGCGCCAGCAGCTTGATTACAGACACCTCCTACGAGCAGTACTTC
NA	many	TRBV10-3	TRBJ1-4	CAISGTDNEKLFF	TGTGCCATCAGTGGGACGGATAATGAAAAACTGTTTTTT
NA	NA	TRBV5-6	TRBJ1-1	CASHVVRGKQAEAFF	TGTGCCAGCCACGTGGTTCGAGGGAAACAGGCTGAAGCTTTCTTT
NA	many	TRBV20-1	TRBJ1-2	CSARARNYGYTF	TGCAGTGCTAGAGCCCGCAACTATGGCTACACCTTC
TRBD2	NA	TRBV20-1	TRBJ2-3	CSAPTSGRTTDTQYF	TGCAGTGCCCCCACTAGCGGGAGAACGACAGATACGCAGTATTTT
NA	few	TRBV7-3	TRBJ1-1	CASSLTWTSGRARYNEQFF	TGTGCCAGCAGCTTAACCTGGACTAGCGGGAGGGCTCGGTACAATGAGCAGTTCTTT
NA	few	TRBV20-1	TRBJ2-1	CSASGETYNEQFF	TGCAGTGCTAGCGGTGAGACTTACAATGAGCAGTTCTTC
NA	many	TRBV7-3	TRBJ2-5	CASSAGTVGETQYF	TGTGCCAGCAGTGCGGGGACAGTTGGAGAGACCCAGTACTTC
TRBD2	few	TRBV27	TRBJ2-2	CASAFPAGGPTGELFF	TGTGCCAGCGCCTTTCCAGCGGGAGGGCCAACCGGGGAGCTGTTTTTT
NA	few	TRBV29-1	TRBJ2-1	CSVGSNEQFF	TGCAGCGTTGGGTCTAATGAGCAGTTCTTC
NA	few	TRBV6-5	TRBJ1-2	CASSPQDIVRPNYGYTF	TGTGCCAGCAGTCCCCAGGACATAGTAAGACCTAACTATGGCTACACCTTC
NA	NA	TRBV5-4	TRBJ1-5	CATTGSEQETQHF	TGTGCCACCACCGGGAGTGAGCAAGAGACCCAGCATTTT
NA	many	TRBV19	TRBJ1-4	CASRSPSGDEKLFF	TGTGCCAGCCGAAGCCCTTCTGGGGATGAAAAACTGTTTTTT
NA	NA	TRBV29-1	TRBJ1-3	CSVLLGRSATIYF	TGCAGCGTTCTTCTGGGACGGTCGGCCACCATATATTTT
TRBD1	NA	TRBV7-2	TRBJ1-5	CASSLDQGDNQPQHF	TGTGCCAGCAGCTTAGACCAGGGGGACAATCAGCCCCAGCATTTT
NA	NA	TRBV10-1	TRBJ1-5	CASSGGQRQPQHF	TGCGCCAGCAGTGGTGGGCAACGCCAGCCCCAGCATTTT
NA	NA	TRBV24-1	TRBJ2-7	CAPRSGGLTYEQYF	TGTGCTCCTCGATCAGGGGGGTTGACCTACGAGCAGTACTTC
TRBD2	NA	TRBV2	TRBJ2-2	CASSVREVEAGELFF	TGTGCCAGCAGTGTACGGGAGGTTGAGGCCGGGGAGCTGTTTTTT
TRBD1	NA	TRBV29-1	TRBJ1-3	CSARQGGQPGNTIYF	TGCAGCGCTAGACAGGGGGGGCAGCCAGGAAACACCATATATTTT
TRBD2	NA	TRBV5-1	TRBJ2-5	CASSFLAARTGETQYF	TGCGCCAGCAGCTTTCTAGCGGCTCGGACGGGTGAGACCCAGTACTTC
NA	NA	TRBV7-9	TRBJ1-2	CASSDGGLGYTF	TGTGCCAGCAGCGACGGGGGGCTCGGCTACACCTTC
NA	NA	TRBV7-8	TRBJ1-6	CASSPESNQPLHF	TGTGCCAGCAGCCCCGAGAGCAATCAGCCCCTCCACTTT
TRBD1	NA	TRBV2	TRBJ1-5	CASRRRGGGRGDQPQHF	TGTGCCAGCCGTCGCCGGGGAGGGGGCAGGGGAGACCAGCCCCAGCATTTT
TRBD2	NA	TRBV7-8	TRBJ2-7	CASSQDGWLAGVGSYEQYF	TGTGCCAGCAGCCAAGATGGGTGGCTAGCGGGAGTTGGCTCCTACGAGCAGTACTTC
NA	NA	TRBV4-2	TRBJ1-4	CASSQAGIGNERLFF	TGTGCCAGCAGCCAAGCTGGGATAGGTAATGAAAGACTGTTTTTT
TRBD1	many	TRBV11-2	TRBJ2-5	CASSLTYNRGSTQYF	TGTGCCAGCAGCTTAACTTACAACAGGGGGTCGACCCAGTACTTC